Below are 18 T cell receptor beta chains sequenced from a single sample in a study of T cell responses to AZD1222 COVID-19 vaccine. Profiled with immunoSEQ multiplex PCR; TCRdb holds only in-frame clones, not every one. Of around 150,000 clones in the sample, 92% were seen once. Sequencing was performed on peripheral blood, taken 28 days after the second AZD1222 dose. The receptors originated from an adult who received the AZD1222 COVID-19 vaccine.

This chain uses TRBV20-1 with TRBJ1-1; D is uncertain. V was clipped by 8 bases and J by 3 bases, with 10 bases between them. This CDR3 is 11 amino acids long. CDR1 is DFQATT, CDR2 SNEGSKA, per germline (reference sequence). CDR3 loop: CSTKKDTEAFF. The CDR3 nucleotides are TGCAGTACTAAAAAGGACACTGAAGCTTTCTTT.

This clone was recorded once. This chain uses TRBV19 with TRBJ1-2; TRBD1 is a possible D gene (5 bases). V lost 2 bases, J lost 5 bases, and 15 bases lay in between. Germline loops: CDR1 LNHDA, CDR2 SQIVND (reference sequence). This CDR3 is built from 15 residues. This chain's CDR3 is CASSIQGRLGYGYTF. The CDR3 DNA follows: TGTGCCAGTAGTATACAGGGCAGGCTAGGATATGGCTACACCTTC.

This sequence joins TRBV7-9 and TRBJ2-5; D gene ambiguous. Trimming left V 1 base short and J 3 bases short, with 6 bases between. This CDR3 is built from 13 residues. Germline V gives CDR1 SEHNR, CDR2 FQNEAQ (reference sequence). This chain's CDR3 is CASSLGLEETQYF. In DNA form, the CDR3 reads TGTGCCAGCAGCTTAGGGCTAGAAGAGACCCAGTACTTC.

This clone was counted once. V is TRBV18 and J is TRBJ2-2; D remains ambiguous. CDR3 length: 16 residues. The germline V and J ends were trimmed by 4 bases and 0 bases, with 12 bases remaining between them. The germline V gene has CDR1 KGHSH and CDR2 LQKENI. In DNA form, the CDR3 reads TGTGCCAGCTCACGCTGGGGAAGCCCGAACACCGGGGAGCTGTTTTTT. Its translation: CASSRWGSPNTGELFF.

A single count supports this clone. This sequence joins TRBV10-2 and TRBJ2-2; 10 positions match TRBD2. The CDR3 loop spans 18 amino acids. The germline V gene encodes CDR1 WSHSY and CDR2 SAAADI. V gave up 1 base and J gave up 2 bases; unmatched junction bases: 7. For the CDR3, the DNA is TGCGCCAGCAGTGAGTGGCGGACTAGCGGCAAAAACACCGGGGAGCTGTTTTTT. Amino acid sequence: CASSEWRTSGKNTGELFF.

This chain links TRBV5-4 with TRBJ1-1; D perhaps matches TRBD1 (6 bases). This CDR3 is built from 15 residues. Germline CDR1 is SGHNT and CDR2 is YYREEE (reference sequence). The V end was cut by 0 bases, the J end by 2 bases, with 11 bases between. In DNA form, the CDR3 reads TGTGCCAGCAGCTTGGCGGGGGCCTCAAACACTGAAGCTTTCTTT. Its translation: CASSLAGASNTEAFF.

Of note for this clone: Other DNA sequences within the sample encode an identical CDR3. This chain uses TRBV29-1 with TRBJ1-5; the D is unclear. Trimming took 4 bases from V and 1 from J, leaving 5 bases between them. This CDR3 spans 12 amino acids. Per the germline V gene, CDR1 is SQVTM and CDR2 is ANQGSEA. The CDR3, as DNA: TGCAGCGTTGGACAAAGCAATCAGCCCCAGCATTTT. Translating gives CSVGQSNQPQHF. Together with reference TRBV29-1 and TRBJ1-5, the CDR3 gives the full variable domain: SAVISQKPSRDICQRGTSLTIQCQVDSQVTMMFWYRQQPGQSLTLIATANQGSEATYESGFVIDKFPISRPNLTFSTLTVSNMSPEDSSIYLCSVGQSNQPQHFGDGTRLSIL.

The CDR3 DNA is TGCGCCAGCAGCCAAACGGACAGAGAAGATGAAAAACTGTTTTTT. This encodes CASSQTDREDEKLFF. The chain has TRBV4-1 and TRBJ1-4; maybe TRBD1 (6 bases). Germline-derived CDR1 and CDR2 are MGHRA and YSYEKL. Trimming took off 2 bases at V and 6 bases at J, with 13 bases between the two ends. The CDR3 is 15 amino acids.

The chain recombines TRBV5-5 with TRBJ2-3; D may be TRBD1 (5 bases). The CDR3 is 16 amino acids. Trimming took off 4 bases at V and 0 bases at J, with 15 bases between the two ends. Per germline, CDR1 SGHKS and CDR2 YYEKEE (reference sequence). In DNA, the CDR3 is TGTGCCAGCAGCATTCCCAGGGCCCCTAGCACAGATACGCAGTATTTT. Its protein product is CASSIPRAPSTDTQYF. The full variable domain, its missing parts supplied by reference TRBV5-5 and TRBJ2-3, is DAGVTQSPTHLIKTRGQQVTLRCSPISGHKSVSWYQQVLGQGPQFIFQYYEKEERGRGNFPDRFSARQFPNYSSELNVNALLLGDSALYLCASSIPRAPSTDTQYFGPGTRLTVL.

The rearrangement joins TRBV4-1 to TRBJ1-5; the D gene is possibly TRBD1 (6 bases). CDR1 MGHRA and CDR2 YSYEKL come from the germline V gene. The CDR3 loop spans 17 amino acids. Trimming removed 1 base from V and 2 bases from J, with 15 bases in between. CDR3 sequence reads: CASSQGIRGRGNQPQHF. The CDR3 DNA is TGCGCCAGCAGCCAAGGAATCCGGGGGCGGGGCAATCAGCCCCAGCATTTT.

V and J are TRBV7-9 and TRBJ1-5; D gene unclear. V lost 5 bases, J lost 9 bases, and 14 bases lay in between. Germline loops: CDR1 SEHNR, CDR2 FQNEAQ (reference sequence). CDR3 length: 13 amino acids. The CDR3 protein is CASSLGGLSPQHF. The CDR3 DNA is TGTGCCAGCAGCCTAGGCGGGTTATCGCCCCAGCATTTT.

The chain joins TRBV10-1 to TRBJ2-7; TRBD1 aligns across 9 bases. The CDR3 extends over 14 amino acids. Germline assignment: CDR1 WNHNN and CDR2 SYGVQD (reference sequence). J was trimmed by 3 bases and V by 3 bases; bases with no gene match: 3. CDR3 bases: TGCGCCAGCAGTGAAAGGGGACAGGGCTACGAGCAGTACTTC. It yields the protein CASSERGQGYEQYF.

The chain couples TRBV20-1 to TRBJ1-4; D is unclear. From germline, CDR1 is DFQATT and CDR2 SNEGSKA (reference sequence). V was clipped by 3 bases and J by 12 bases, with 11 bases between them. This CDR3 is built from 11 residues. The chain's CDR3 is CSASGERELFF. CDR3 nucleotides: TGCAGTGCTAGCGGGGAGCGGGAACTGTTTTTT.

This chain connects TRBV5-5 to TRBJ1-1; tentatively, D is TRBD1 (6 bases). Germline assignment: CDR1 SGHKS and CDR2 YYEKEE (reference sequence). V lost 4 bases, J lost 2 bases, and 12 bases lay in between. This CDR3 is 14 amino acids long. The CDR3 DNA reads TGTGCCAGCAGCCCCGGGACAACTAACACTGAAGCTTTCTTT. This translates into CASSPGTTNTEAFF.

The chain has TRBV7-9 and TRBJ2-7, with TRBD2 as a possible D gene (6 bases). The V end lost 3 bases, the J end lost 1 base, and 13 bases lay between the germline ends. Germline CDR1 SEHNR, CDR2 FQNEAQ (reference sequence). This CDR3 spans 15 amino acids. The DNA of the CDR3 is TGTGCCAGCAGCTTTTCAACTAGCCCGTCCTACGAGCAGTACTTC. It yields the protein CASSFSTSPSYEQYF.

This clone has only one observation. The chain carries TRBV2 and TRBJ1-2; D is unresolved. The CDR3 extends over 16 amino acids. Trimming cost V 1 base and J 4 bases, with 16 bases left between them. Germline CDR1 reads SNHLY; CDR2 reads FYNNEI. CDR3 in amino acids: CASSEGTSNRGYGYTF. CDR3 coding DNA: TGTGCCAGCAGTGAAGGAACATCTAATCGAGGCTATGGCTACACCTTC. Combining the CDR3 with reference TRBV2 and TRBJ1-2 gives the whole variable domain EPEVTQTPSHQVTQMGQEVILRCVPISNHLYFYWYRQILGQKVEFLVSFYNNEISEKSEIFDDQFSVERPDGSNFTLKIRSTKLEDSAMYFCASSEGTSNRGYGYTFGSGTRLTVV.

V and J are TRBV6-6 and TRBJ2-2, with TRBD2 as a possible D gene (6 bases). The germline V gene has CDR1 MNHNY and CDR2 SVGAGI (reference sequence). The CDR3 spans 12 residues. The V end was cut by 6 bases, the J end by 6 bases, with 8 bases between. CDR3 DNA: TGTGCCAGCAGGAGGGAGGCCGGGGAGCTGTTTTTT. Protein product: CASRREAGELFF.

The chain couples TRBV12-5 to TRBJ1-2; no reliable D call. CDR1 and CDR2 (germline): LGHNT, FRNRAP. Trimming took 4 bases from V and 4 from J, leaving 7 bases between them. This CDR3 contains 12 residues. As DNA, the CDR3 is TGTGCTAGTGGTTCCGACATCTATGGCTACACCTTC. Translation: CASGSDIYGYTF.